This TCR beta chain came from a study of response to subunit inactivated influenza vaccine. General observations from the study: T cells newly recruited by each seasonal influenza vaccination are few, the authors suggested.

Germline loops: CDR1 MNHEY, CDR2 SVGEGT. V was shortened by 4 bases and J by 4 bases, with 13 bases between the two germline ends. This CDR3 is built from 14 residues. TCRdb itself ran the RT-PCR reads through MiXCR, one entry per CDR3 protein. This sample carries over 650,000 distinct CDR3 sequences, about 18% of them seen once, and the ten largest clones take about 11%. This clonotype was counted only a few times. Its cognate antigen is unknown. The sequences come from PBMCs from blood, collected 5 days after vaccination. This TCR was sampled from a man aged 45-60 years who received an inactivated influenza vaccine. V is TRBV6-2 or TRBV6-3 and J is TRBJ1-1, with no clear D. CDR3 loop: CASSSTAGFTEAFF. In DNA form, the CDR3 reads TGTGCCAGCAGTTCCACCGCGGGTTTCACTGAAGCTTTCTTT.